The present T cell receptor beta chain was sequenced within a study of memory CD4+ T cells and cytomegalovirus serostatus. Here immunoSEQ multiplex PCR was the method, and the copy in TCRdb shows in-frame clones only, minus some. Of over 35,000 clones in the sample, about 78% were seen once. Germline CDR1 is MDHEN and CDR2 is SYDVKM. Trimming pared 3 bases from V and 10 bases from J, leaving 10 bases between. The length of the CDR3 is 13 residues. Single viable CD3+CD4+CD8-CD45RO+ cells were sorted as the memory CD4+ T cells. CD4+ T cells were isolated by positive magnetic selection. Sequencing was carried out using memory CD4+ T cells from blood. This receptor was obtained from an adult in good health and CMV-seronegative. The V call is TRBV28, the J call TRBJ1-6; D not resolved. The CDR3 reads CASSFRGGSPLHF. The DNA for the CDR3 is TGTGCCAGCAGTTTCCGAGGCGGCTCACCCCTCCACTTT.